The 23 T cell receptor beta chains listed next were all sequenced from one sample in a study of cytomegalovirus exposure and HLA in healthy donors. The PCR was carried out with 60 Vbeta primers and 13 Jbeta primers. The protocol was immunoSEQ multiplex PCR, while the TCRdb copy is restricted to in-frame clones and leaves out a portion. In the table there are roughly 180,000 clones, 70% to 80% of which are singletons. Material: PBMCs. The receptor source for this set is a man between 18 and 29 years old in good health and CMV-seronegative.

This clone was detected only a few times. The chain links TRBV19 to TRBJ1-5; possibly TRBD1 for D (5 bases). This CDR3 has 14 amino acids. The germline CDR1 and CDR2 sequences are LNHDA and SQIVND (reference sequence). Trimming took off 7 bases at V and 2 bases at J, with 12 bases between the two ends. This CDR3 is CASIQGRGNQPQHF. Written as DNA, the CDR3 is TGTGCCAGTATTCAGGGCAGGGGCAATCAGCCCCAGCATTTT.

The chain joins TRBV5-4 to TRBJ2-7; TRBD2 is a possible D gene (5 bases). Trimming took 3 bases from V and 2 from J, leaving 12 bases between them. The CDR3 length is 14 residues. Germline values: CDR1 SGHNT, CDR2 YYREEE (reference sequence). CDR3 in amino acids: CASSSGGRAYEQYF. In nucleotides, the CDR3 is TGTGCCAGCAGCTCAGGCGGGCGAGCCTACGAGCAGTACTTC. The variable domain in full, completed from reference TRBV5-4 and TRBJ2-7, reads ETGVTQSPTHLIKTRGQQVTLRCSSQSGHNTVSWYQQALGQGPQFIFQYYREEENGRGNFPPRFSGLQFPNYSSELNVNALELDDSALYLCASSSGGRAYEQYFGPGTRLTVT.

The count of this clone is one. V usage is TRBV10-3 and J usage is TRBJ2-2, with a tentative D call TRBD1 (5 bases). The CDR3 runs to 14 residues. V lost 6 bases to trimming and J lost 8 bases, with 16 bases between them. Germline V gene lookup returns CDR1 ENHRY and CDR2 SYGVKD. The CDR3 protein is CAIRDNLQSGELFF. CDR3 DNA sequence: TGTGCCATCAGGGACAACCTACAATCGGGGGAGCTGTTTTTT.

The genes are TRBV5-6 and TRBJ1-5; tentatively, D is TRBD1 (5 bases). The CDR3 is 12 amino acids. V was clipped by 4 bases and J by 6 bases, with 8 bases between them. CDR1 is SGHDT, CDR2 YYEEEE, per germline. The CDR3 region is CASSGASQPQHF. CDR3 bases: TGTGCCAGCAGCGGGGCGAGTCAGCCCCAGCATTTT.

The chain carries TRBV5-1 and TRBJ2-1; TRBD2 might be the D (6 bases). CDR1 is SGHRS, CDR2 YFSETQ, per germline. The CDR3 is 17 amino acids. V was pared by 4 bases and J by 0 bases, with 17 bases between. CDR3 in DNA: TGCGCCAGCAGCCCCTGGGGCGGGGCTAGCTCCTACAATGAGCAGTTCTTC. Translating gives CASSPWGGASSYNEQFF.

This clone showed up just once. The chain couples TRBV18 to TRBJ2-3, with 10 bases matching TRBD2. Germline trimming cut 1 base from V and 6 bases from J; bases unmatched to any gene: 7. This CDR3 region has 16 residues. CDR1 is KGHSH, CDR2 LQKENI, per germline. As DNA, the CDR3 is TGTGCCAGCTCACCACTAAGCGGGGGGGCCACGGATACGCAGTATTTT. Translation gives CASSPLSGGATDTQYF.

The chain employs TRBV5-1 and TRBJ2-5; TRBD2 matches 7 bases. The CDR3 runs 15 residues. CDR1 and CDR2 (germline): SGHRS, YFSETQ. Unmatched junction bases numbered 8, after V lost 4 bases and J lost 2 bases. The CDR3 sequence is CASSKGGTQQETQYF. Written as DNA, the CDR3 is TGCGCCAGCAGCAAGGGAGGGACGCAGCAAGAGACCCAGTACTTC. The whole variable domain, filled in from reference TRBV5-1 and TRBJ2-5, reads KAGVTQTPRYLIKTRGQQVTLSCSPISGHRSVSWYQQTPGQGLQFLFEYFSETQRNKGNFPGRFSGRQFSNSRSEMNVSTLELGDSALYLCASSKGGTQQETQYFGPGTRLLVL.

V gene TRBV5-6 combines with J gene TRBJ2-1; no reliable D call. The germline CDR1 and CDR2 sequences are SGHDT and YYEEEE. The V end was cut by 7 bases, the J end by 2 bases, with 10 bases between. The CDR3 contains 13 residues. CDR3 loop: CASVGGAYNEQFF. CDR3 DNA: TGTGCCAGCGTTGGCGGAGCCTACAATGAGCAGTTCTTC.

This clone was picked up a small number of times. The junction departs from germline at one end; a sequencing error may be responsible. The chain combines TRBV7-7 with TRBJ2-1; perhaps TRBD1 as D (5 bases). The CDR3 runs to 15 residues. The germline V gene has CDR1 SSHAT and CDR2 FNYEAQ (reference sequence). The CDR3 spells CASSPGMGPDNEQFF. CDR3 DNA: TGTGCTAGCAGCCCAGGGATGGGCCCGGACAATGAGCAGTTCTTC.

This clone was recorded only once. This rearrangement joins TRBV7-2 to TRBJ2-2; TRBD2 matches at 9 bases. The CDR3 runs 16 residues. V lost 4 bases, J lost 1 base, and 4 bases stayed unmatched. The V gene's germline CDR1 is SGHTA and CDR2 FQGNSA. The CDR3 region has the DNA TGTGCCAGCAGCTCTAGCGGGAATTGGAACACCGGGGAGCTGTTTTTT. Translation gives CASSSSGNWNTGELFF.

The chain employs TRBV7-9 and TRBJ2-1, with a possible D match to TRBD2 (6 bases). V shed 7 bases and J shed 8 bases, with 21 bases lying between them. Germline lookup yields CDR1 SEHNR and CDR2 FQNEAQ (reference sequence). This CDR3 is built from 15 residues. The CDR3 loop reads CASTPGSGWYDEQFF. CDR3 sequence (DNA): TGTGCCAGCACCCCGGGGAGCGGGTGGTACGATGAGCAGTTCTTC.

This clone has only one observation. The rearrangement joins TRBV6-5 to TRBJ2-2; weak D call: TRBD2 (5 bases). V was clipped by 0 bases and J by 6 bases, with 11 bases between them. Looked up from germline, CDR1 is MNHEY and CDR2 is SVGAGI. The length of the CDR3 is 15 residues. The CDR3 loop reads CASSYSRTLSGELFF. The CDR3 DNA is TGTGCCAGCAGTTACTCGAGGACTCTATCCGGGGAGCTGTTTTTT.

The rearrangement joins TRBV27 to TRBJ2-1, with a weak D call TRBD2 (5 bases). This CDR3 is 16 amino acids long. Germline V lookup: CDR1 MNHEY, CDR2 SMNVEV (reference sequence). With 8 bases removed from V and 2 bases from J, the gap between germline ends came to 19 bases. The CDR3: CASAVAAEAPYNEQFF. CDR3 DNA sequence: TGTGCCAGCGCTGTAGCAGCGGAGGCCCCCTACAATGAGCAGTTCTTC.

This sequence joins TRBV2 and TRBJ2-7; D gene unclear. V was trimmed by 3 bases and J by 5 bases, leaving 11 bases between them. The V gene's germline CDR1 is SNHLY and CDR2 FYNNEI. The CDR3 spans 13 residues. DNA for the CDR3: TGTGCCAGCAGTGACCGGTACTTCGACGAGCAGTACTTC. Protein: CASSDRYFDEQYF.

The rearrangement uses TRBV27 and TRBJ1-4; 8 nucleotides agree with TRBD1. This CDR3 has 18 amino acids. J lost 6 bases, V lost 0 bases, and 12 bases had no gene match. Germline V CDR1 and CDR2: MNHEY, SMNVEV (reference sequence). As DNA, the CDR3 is TGTGCCAGCAGTTTATCTGGCAGGGGGCTAGGATTCGATGAAAAACTGTTTTTT. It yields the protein CASSLSGRGLGFDEKLFF.

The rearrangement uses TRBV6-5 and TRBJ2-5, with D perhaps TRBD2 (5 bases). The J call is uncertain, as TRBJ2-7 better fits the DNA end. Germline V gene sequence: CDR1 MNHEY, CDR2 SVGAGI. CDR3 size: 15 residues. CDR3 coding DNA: TGTGCCAGCAGTTACTCATCGACCACTAGCTACGAGCAGTACTTC. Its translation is CASSYSSTTSYEQYF.

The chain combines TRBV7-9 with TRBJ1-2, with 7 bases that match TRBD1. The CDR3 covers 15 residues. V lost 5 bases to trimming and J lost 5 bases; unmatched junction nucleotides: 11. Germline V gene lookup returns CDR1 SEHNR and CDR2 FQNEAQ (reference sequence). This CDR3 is CASSPGPGGRYGYTF. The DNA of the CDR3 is TGTGCCAGCAGCCCGGGGCCAGGGGGTCGTTATGGCTACACCTTC.

The CDR3 loop reads CSVGGQGVWEQYF. The DNA of the CDR3 is TGCAGCGTTGGAGGACAGGGGGTTTGGGAGCAGTACTTC. The J gene is TRBJ2-7, the V gene TRBV29-1; 10 positions match TRBD1. Trimming took 4 bases from V and 7 from J; bases not matched to a gene: 7. The germline V gene encodes CDR1 SQVTM and CDR2 ANQGSEA. The CDR3 sequence is 13 residues long.

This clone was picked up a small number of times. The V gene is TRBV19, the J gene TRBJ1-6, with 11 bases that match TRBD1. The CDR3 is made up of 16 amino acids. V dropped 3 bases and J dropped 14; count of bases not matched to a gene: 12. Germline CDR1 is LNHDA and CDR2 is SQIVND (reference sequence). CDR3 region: CASSIQGTGGPEALHF. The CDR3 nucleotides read TGTGCCAGTAGTATCCAGGGGACAGGGGGACCCGAAGCCCTCCACTTT.

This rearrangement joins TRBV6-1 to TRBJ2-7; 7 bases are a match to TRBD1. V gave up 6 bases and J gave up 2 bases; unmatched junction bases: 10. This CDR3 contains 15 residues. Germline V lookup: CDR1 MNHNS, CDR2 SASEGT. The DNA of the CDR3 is TGTGCCAGCAGCGAATGGACAGGAAGAGCCTACGAGCAGTACTTC. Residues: CASSEWTGRAYEQYF.

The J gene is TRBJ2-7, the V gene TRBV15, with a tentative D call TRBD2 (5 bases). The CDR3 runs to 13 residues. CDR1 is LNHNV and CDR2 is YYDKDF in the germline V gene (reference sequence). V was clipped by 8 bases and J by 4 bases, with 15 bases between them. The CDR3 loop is CATSRGVGYEQYF. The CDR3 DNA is TGTGCCACCTCCCGGGGAGTTGGGTACGAGCAGTACTTC.

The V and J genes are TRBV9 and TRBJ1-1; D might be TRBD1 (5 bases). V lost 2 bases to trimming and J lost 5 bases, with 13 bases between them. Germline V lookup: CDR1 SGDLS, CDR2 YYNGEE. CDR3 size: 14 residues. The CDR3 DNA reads TGTGCCAGCAGCGTTTCCCAAAGGGGAACTGAAGCTTTCTTT. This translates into CASSVSQRGTEAFF.

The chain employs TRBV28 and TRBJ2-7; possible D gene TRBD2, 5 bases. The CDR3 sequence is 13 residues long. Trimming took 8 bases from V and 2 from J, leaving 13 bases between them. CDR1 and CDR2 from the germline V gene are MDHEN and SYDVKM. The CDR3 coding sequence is TGTGCCAGCGTCCCCGGGATCGCCTACGAGCAGTACTTC. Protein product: CASVPGIAYEQYF.